This passage covers 13 T cell receptor beta chains from one sample sequenced in a study of post-analysis software for immune sequencing data. Included in the TCR beta cDNA libraries were unique molecular identifiers. One entry per CDR3 protein, called by TCRdb with MiXCR from the PCR reads. Of approximately 660,000 distinct CDR3 sequences in the sample, more than 50% were seen once. General study points: Five TRBV segments, including TRBV5-6, TRBV5-1 and TRBV20-1, were more frequent in patients than controls.

These receptors have no known antigen. Sample: blood. The receptors stem from a girl aged 2 to 10 with multiple sclerosis.

The chain carries TRBV3-1 and TRBJ2-1, with 8 bases identical to TRBD2. The junction had 16 bases not matched to a gene; V was cut back by 4 bases and J by 8 bases. The CDR3 is made up of 17 amino acids. CDR1 and CDR2 from the germline V gene are LGHDT and YNNKEL (reference sequence). CDR3 sequence (DNA): TGTGCCAGCAGCCGACTCTCGACGGCGGGAGGTCCGCATGAGCAGTTCTTC. Protein sequence: CASSRLSTAGGPHEQFF.

This clonotype was seen a few times. This rearrangement joins TRBV20-1 to TRBJ2-3; 9 nucleotides align to TRBD1. The germline CDR1 and CDR2 sequences are DFQATT and SNEGSKA (reference sequence). Trimming at V came to 2 bases and at J to 2 bases, leaving 14 bases not matched to a gene. This CDR3 is 18 amino acids long. The CDR3 DNA reads as TGCAGTGCTAGAACTATTAACGCGGGACAGGGACACACAGATACGCAGTATTTT. The encoded protein is CSARTINAGQGHTDTQYF.

The chain links TRBV6-1 to TRBJ2-5; TRBD1 or TRBD2 may be the D gene (7 bases each). The DNA end favors TRBJ2-7, so the J call may be wrong. From germline, CDR1 is MNHNS and CDR2 SASEGT. The CDR3 length is 15 residues. The CDR3 DNA reads as TGTGCCAGCAGTGAAGCCGCAGGGGGAGGGTACGAGCAGTACTTC. Translation: CASSEAAGGGYEQYF.

The chain carries TRBV9 and TRBJ2-1; 8 bases map to TRBD2. This CDR3 spans 16 amino acids. The V and J ends lost 4 bases and 7 bases, in that order; junction bases with no gene match: 13. Germline values: CDR1 SGDLS, CDR2 YYNGEE. For the CDR3, the DNA is TGTGCCAGCAGCCCGAACGGGAGGGAGATCGGTAATGAGCAGTTCTTC. Translation gives CASSPNGREIGNEQFF. Complete variable domain (other parts from reference TRBV9 and TRBJ2-1): DSGVTQTPKHLITATGQRVTLRCSPRSGDLSVYWYQQSLDQGLQFLIQYYNGEERAKGNILERFSAQQFPDLHSELNLSSLELGDSALYFCASSPNGREIGNEQFFGPGTRLTVL.

This chain connects TRBV6-1 to TRBJ2-5; D remains ambiguous. This CDR3 has 12 amino acids. V was cut by 1 base and J by 7 bases, with 7 bases left in between. CDR1 is MNHNS and CDR2 is SASEGT in the germline V gene. The CDR3 DNA reads as TGTGCCAGCAGTGAAGTGAAAAGGACCCAGTACTTC. The encoded protein is CASSEVKRTQYF.

This chain uses TRBV6-6 with TRBJ1-1; 7 bases are shared with TRBD1. Trimming cost V 4 bases and J 5 bases; bases outside gene matches: 7. The germline CDR1 and CDR2 sequences are MNHNY and SVGAGI (reference sequence). CDR3 length: 14 amino acids. CDR3 residues: CASSLSRGDTEAFF. Here the CDR3 DNA reads TGTGCCAGCAGTTTGAGCAGGGGGGATACTGAAGCTTTCTTT.

Only a few counts were recorded for this clonotype. This chain uses TRBV20-1 with TRBJ1-4; D is perhaps TRBD1 (6 bases). V gave up 6 bases and J gave up 8 bases, with 19 bases separating them. CDR1 and CDR2 (germline): DFQATT, SNEGSKA (reference sequence). CDR3 length: 14 residues. For the CDR3, the DNA is TGCAGTGCCATAATCCGGGACAACGGAGAAAAACTGTTTTTT. Encoded protein: CSAIIRDNGEKLFF.

The chain recombines TRBV11-2 with TRBJ2-1; 9 nucleotides agree with TRBD2. After removal of 5 bases from V and 2 bases from J, the junction contained 10 bases not matched to a gene. Germline CDR1 reads SGHAT; CDR2 reads FQNNGV. This CDR3 contains 17 residues. The CDR3: CASSPSGRGGAYNEQFF. CDR3 DNA sequence: TGTGCCAGCAGCCCTAGTGGACGCGGGGGGGCCTACAATGAGCAGTTCTTC.

The CDR3 loop reads CASSTPGTSGRYNEQFF. The CDR3 coding sequence is TGCGCCAGCAGCACCCCCGGGACTAGCGGGAGATACAATGAGCAGTTCTTC. The V call is TRBV4-1, the J call TRBJ2-1, with 14 bases lining up with TRBD2. The CDR3 covers 17 residues. V trimming: 5 bases; J trimming: 4 bases; junction bases outside the gene matches: 7. Germline CDR1 reads MGHRA; CDR2 reads YSYEKL.

CDR3 sequence (DNA): TGCGCCAGCAGCCAAGGGGGGGAGGATGAAAAACTGTTTTTT. Translation gives CASSQGGEDEKLFF. The rearrangement uses TRBV4-1 and TRBJ1-4; weak D call: TRBD1 (5 bases). The V gene's germline CDR1 is MGHRA and CDR2 YSYEKL. The CDR3 consists of 14 residues. The V end lost 1 base, the J end lost 6 bases, and 9 bases lay between the germline ends.

This clonotype occurred a few times. The chain recombines TRBV29-1 with TRBJ2-5, with D perhaps matching TRBD1 (6 bases). The germline gives CDR1 SQVTM, CDR2 ANQGSEA. This CDR3 has 14 amino acids. The V end was cut by 1 base, the J end by 4 bases, with 13 bases between. For the CDR3, the DNA is TGCAGCGTTGAAGGAAAACAGGGAGCAGAGACCCAGTACTTC. This sequence encodes CSVEGKQGAETQYF. Filled out from reference TRBV29-1 and TRBJ2-5, the complete variable domain reads SAVISQKPSRDICQRGTSLTIQCQVDSQVTMMFWYRQQPGQSLTLIATANQGSEATYESGFVIDKFPISRPNLTFSTLTVSNMSPEDSSIYLCSVEGKQGAETQYFGPGTRLLVL.

This clonotype was seen a few times. The chain carries TRBV9 and TRBJ2-3, with 9 positions matching TRBD1. This CDR3 spans 16 amino acids. Trimming at V came to 4 bases and at J to 3 bases, leaving 9 bases not matched to a gene. Germline V gene lookup returns CDR1 SGDLS and CDR2 YYNGEE. The CDR3 loop reads CASSSQGATWTDTQYF. DNA of the CDR3: TGTGCCAGCAGCTCACAGGGGGCAACTTGGACAGATACGCAGTATTTT.

J is TRBJ2-7 and V is TRBV6-5, with 14 positions matching TRBD2. With V trimmed by 6 bases and J by 10 bases, 11 bases remained unmatched. The germline gives CDR1 MNHEY, CDR2 SVGAGI. The CDR3 is 15 amino acids. In nucleotides, the CDR3 is TGTGCCAGCAGCCGTCCGGGACTAGCGGGAGAAACCCAGTACTTC. Residues: CASSRPGLAGETQYF.